These 2 T cell receptor beta chains share one sample of origin, sequenced in a study of a mutant IDH1 vaccine in newly diagnosed glioma. Sequenced by immunoSEQ multiplex PCR; TCRdb stores in-frame clones only, minus some. The sample includes under 65,000 clones, about 80% of them seen just once. The time point was: week 11, during vaccination. Doses consisted of 300 ug of mutant IDH1 20-mer peptide each, paired with topical imiquimod. Their recognized antigens are unknown. Specimen: PBMCs, collected from a glioma patient whose treatment included an IDH1 peptide vaccine. The receptors here all came from a man aged 50-59 years with glioma.

V and J are TRBV13 and TRBJ2-7; a possible D gene is TRBD1 (6 bases). CDR1 is PRHDT and CDR2 is FYEKMQ in the germline V gene (reference sequence). This CDR3 region has 15 residues. V lost 0 bases and J lost 3, with 12 bases in between. The CDR3 sequence is CASSLGFRQDYEQYF. DNA for the CDR3: TGTGCCAGCAGCTTAGGGTTTCGACAGGACTACGAGCAGTACTTC.

This clone appeared a few times. The chain joins TRBV6-5 to TRBJ1-2; tentative D call: TRBD1 (6 bases). V dropped 0 bases and J dropped 2 bases, with 7 bases sitting between them. Germline values: CDR1 MNHEY, CDR2 SVGAGI. The CDR3 consists of 14 residues. The CDR3 protein is CASSYSGGNYGYTF. Written as DNA, the CDR3 is TGTGCCAGCAGTTACTCAGGGGGGAACTATGGCTACACCTTC.